What follows are 25 T cell receptor beta chains derived from one specimen sequenced in a study of blood T cell repertoires in COVID-19. Assay used: immunoSEQ multiplex PCR; TCRdb lists only in-frame clones, some missing. There are around 300,000 clones in the sample; roughly nine tenths occur only once, and 0.85% to 1% lies in the top ten. The sequencing sample was made of peripheral blood. The receptors were sampled from a woman between 40 and 50 years old who had recovered from COVID-19.

This sequence joins TRBV30 and TRBJ2-7; D is undetermined. Looked up from germline, CDR1 is GTSNPN and CDR2 is SVGIG (reference sequence). Trimming left V 2 bases short and J 0 bases short, with 8 bases between. The CDR3 sequence is 13 residues long. CDR3 protein: CAWSQVLSYEQYF. CDR3 in DNA: TGTGCCTGGAGTCAGGTACTCTCCTACGAGCAGTACTTC. The entire variable domain, with the rest obtained from reference TRBV30 and TRBJ2-7, is as follows: SQTIHQWPATLVQPVGSPLSLECTVEGTSNPNLYWYRQAAGRGLQLLFYSVGIGQISSEVPQNLSASRPQDRQFILSSKKLLLSDSGFYLCAWSQVLSYEQYFGPGTRLTVT.

This chain uses TRBV10-3 with TRBJ2-7; TRBD2 matches at 8 bases. The ends lost 10 bases at V and 6 bases at J; junction bases unmatched: 11. Looked up from germline, CDR1 is ENHRY and CDR2 is SYGVKD. CDR3 length: 13 amino acids. CDR3 region: CATTLAAEGEQYF. The CDR3 DNA reads TGTGCCACCACACTAGCGGCCGAGGGCGAGCAGTACTTC.

The V gene is TRBV29-1, the J gene TRBJ2-3, with 7 positions matching TRBD2. Trimming took 3 bases from V and 3 from J; bases not matched to a gene: 12. This CDR3 has 16 amino acids. Germline CDR1 reads SQVTM; CDR2 reads ANQGSEA. The DNA of the CDR3 is TGCAGCGTTGATGGCAGGCGGGCTAGCGGTACAGATACGCAGTATTTT. Translated, it gives CSVDGRRASGTDTQYF.

The genes are TRBV23-1 and TRBJ2-7; D perhaps matches TRBD1 (6 bases). TRBV23-1 is annotated as an ORF whose role is uncertain. The V end was cut by 5 bases, the J end by 5 bases, with 31 bases between. The CDR3 runs 19 residues. CDR3 in DNA: TGCGCCAGCAGTTTCGACCAATTAAACAGGGACGGATCCCACGACGAGCAGTACTTC. Amino acid sequence: CASSFDQLNRDGSHDEQYF.

The V gene is TRBV11-2, the J gene TRBJ2-7; TRBD2 aligns across 11 bases. The J segment lost 5 bases and the V segment lost 3 bases, leaving 6 bases of the junction unmatched. Germline V gene sequence: CDR1 SGHAT, CDR2 FQNNGV. The CDR3 is 15 residues long. DNA of the CDR3: TGTGCCAGCAGCTTCTTTACTAGCGGGAGCGACGAGCAGTACTTC. Amino acids: CASSFFTSGSDEQYF.

The chain carries TRBV11-2 and TRBJ2-2; TRBD2 aligns across 8 bases. Germline V gene sequence: CDR1 SGHAT, CDR2 FQNNGV. This CDR3 region has 15 residues. V dropped 2 bases and J dropped 3; count of bases not matched to a gene: 2. CDR3 region: CASSLPGGYTGELFF. The CDR3 bases are TGTGCCAGCAGCTTACCGGGAGGGTACACCGGGGAGCTGTTTTTT.

This clone turned up a few times. The gene calls are TRBV5-4 and TRBJ2-1; TRBD2 matches at 10 bases. The germline V gene encodes CDR1 SGHNT and CDR2 YYREEE (reference sequence). V trimming: 4 bases; J trimming: 9 bases; junction bases outside the gene matches: 10. The CDR3 has 15 residues. This chain's CDR3 is CASSDQREGRGEQFF. In DNA, the CDR3 is TGTGCCAGCAGCGACCAGCGGGAGGGCCGGGGTGAGCAGTTCTTC.

The rearrangement uses TRBV28 and TRBJ2-4; 8 bases line up with TRBD1. The length of the CDR3 is 17 residues. With 6 bases clipped from V and 8 bases from J, the junction kept 18 bases outside the gene matches. The germline gives CDR1 MDHEN, CDR2 SYDVKM. The CDR3 spells CASSTPDRDVSLYIQYF. CDR3 nucleotide sequence: TGTGCCAGCAGCACCCCGGACAGGGATGTGAGTTTATACATTCAGTACTTC.

The V and J genes are TRBV5-1 and TRBJ2-5; the D gene is possibly TRBD1 (6 bases). The germline V gene encodes CDR1 SGHRS and CDR2 YFSETQ. V lost 3 bases to trimming and J lost 4 bases, with 10 bases between them. CDR3 length: 13 amino acids. The CDR3 is CASSSLGGETQYF. The CDR3, as DNA: TGCGCCAGCAGCTCACTAGGGGGAGAGACCCAGTACTTC.

The chain combines TRBV27 with TRBJ2-7, with no clear D. V dropped 2 bases and J dropped 2 bases, with 13 bases sitting between them. This CDR3 is built from 15 residues. Germline values: CDR1 MNHEY, CDR2 SMNVEV (reference sequence). For the CDR3, the DNA is TGTGCCAGCAGTTTAATAGCACCACGTACCTACGAGCAGTACTTC. The encoded protein is CASSLIAPRTYEQYF.

V is TRBV19 and J is TRBJ1-6, with D possibly matching TRBD1 (5 bases). CDR1 is LNHDA and CDR2 is SQIVND in the germline V gene (reference sequence). This CDR3 is built from 18 residues. Trimming cost V 3 bases and J 0 bases, with 15 bases left between them. CDR3 in DNA: TGTGCCAGTAGTATTGGCCTACAGGCTAGCTCCTATAATTCACCCCTCCACTTT. This encodes CASSIGLQASSYNSPLHF.

The chain recombines TRBV3-1 (or the pseudogene TRBV3-2) with TRBJ2-1; TRBD2 might be the D (5 bases). V gave up 0 bases and J gave up 6 bases, with 12 bases separating them. Per germline, CDR1 LGHDT and CDR2 YNNKEL (reference sequence). The length of the CDR3 is 15 residues. For the CDR3, the DNA is TGTGCCAGCAGCCAAGAGTCACTAGTCGGCAATGAGCAGTTCTTC. Protein sequence: CASSQESLVGNEQFF.

The J gene is TRBJ2-6, the V gene TRBV11-3; maybe TRBD2 (5 bases). Germline CDR1 SGHNT, CDR2 YENEEA. V was pared by 5 bases and J by 1 base, with 9 bases between. The CDR3 is 15 residues long. CDR3 residues: CASSSRGSGANVLTF. The CDR3 nucleotides read TGTGCCAGCAGCAGCCGCGGGTCTGGGGCCAACGTCCTGACTTTC. The full variable domain, with the rest looked up from reference TRBV11-3 and TRBJ2-6, is EAGVVQSPRYKIIEKKQPVAFWCNPISGHNTLYWYLQNLGQGPELLIRYENEEAVDDSQLPKDRFSAERLKGVDSTLKIQPAELGDSAVYLCASSSRGSGANVLTFGAGSRLTVL.

This clone was picked up one time. The junction departs from the called germline gene at one end, perhaps through a read error. J is TRBJ1-3 and V is TRBV7-6; D gene ambiguous. Germline lookup yields CDR1 SGHVS and CDR2 FNYEAQ. CDR3 size: 11 residues. The CDR3 nucleotides are TGTGCCAGCAGTGAACCGGGTCCCATGAATTTT. It specifies CASSEPGPMNF.

This clone was picked up one time. V is TRBV5-1 and J is TRBJ2-3; 13 bases line up with TRBD2. After removal of 4 bases from V and 0 bases from J, the junction contained 8 bases not matched to a gene. Germline V lookup: CDR1 SGHRS, CDR2 YFSETQ. This CDR3 has 18 residues. In DNA form, the CDR3 reads TGCGCCAGCAGCGGGGGACTAGCGGGGTTACTTAGCACAGATACGCAGTATTTT. Its protein is CASSGGLAGLLSTDTQYF.

The chain joins TRBV15 to TRBJ2-6; D remains ambiguous. Trimming stripped 0 bases from V and 0 bases from J, with 12 bases between. This CDR3 contains 18 residues. CDR1 is LNHNV, CDR2 YYDKDF, per germline (reference sequence). This chain's CDR3 is CATSRDIGTDSGANVLTF. The CDR3 DNA reads TGTGCCACCAGCAGAGACATCGGAACAGACTCTGGGGCCAACGTCCTGACTTTC.

This rearrangement joins TRBV9 to TRBJ2-5, with 8 nucleotides matching TRBD1. CDR1 is SGDLS and CDR2 is YYNGEE in the germline V gene. CDR3 size: 16 residues. The ends lost 4 bases at V and 0 bases at J; junction bases unmatched: 8. CDR3 coding DNA: TGTGCCAGCAGCCCTAGACAGGGGATATACCAAGAGACCCAGTACTTC. Translation: CASSPRQGIYQETQYF. The full variable domain, completed using reference TRBV9 and TRBJ2-5, is DSGVTQTPKHLITATGQRVTLRCSPRSGDLSVYWYQQSLDQGLQFLIQYYNGEERAKGNILERFSAQQFPDLHSELNLSSLELGDSALYFCASSPRQGIYQETQYFGPGTRLLVL.

This chain connects TRBV29-1 to TRBJ2-5; D gene unclear. Germline V gene data show CDR1 as SQVTM and CDR2 as ANQGSEA. Trimming pared 5 bases from V and 8 bases from J, leaving 9 bases between. This CDR3 has 10 amino acids. For the CDR3, the DNA is TGCAGCGTTTTTTCCGGTACCCAGTACTTC. Encoded protein: CSVFSGTQYF.

V usage is TRBV2 and J usage is TRBJ2-5; a possible D gene is TRBD1 (6 bases). The CDR3 extends over 14 amino acids. CDR1 SNHLY and CDR2 FYNNEI come from the germline V gene. V shed 3 bases and J shed 4 bases, with 12 bases lying between them. The CDR3 spells CASSDQGSGETQYF. CDR3 nucleotide sequence: TGTGCCAGCAGTGATCAGGGGTCTGGAGAGACCCAGTACTTC. Variable domain in full (rest from reference TRBV2 and TRBJ2-5): EPEVTQTPSHQVTQMGQEVILRCVPISNHLYFYWYRQILGQKVEFLVSFYNNEISEKSEIFDDQFSVERPDGSNFTLKIRSTKLEDSAMYFCASSDQGSGETQYFGPGTRLLVL.

V is TRBV11-1 and J is TRBJ2-1; 8 bases are a match to TRBD2. This CDR3 contains 15 residues. Germline V gene sequence: CDR1 SGHAT, CDR2 FQDESV (reference sequence). Germline trimming cut 5 bases from V and 2 bases from J; bases unmatched to any gene: 5. The CDR3 DNA reads as TGTGCCAGCAGCCTAACTAGCGGTACCTACAATGAGCAGTTCTTC. Amino acid sequence: CASSLTSGTYNEQFF.

The rearrangement uses TRBV9 and TRBJ2-1; weak D call: TRBD2 (6 bases). Germline values: CDR1 SGDLS, CDR2 YYNGEE. The CDR3 extends over 16 amino acids. V gave up 0 bases and J gave up 3 bases, with 13 bases separating them. This CDR3 reads CASSVGAGSLYNEQFF. CDR3 DNA: TGTGCCAGCAGCGTAGGGGCGGGATCACTCTACAATGAGCAGTTCTTC.

The CDR3: CASSTGQGRGQYF. In nucleotides, the CDR3 is TGTGCCAGCAGCACGGGACAGGGTAGGGGTCAGTACTTC. V and J are TRBV13 and TRBJ2-7; 9 nucleotides line up with TRBD1. This CDR3 contains 13 residues. V was pared by 5 bases and J by 10 bases, with 9 bases of the junction left unmatched. Germline V gives CDR1 PRHDT, CDR2 FYEKMQ (reference sequence).

The V and J genes are TRBV27 and TRBJ2-3, with 8 positions matching TRBD2. This CDR3 comprises 16 residues. Germline loops: CDR1 MNHEY, CDR2 SMNVEV (reference sequence). Trimming removed 9 bases from V and 4 bases from J; junction bases left unmatched: 15. The CDR3 loop reads CASYPLAGRASDTQYF. The CDR3 DNA sequence: TGTGCCAGTTATCCATTAGCGGGAAGGGCATCAGATACGCAGTATTTT.

The genes are TRBV24-1 and TRBJ2-1; 14 bases fit TRBD2. J was trimmed by 8 bases and V by 4 bases; bases with no gene match: 9. Germline CDR1 KGHDR, CDR2 SFDVKD. CDR3 length equals 17 residues. For the CDR3, the DNA is TGTGCCACCAGTGACTCGGGACTAGCGGGAGTTTCGGATGAGCAGTTCTTC. This sequence encodes CATSDSGLAGVSDEQFF.

This chain joins TRBV19 and TRBJ2-1; D is perhaps TRBD2 (6 bases). From germline, CDR1 is LNHDA and CDR2 SQIVND (reference sequence). This CDR3 contains 15 residues. V dropped 6 bases and J dropped 1 base, with 13 bases sitting between them. CDR3 sequence reads: CASSGSLSSYNEQFF. The CDR3 DNA follows: TGTGCCAGTAGCGGGAGCCTTTCTTCCTACAATGAGCAGTTCTTC.